These 18 T cell receptor beta chains were sequenced from one sample in a study of post-analysis software for immune sequencing data. General study findings and limits: The study found TRBV5-6, TRBV5-1 and TRBV20-1 among 4 or 5 TRBV segments more frequent in patients than controls.

Prepared TCR beta cDNA libraries contained unique molecular identifiers. Each CDR3 protein is one row after TCRdb ran MiXCR on the PCR reads. This sample carries 450,000 to 650,000 distinct CDR3 sequences, roughly 45% of them seen once, and the ten largest clones take more than 1.5%. Antigen specificity for these receptors is unknown. Sequences were obtained from blood. All receptors derive from a girl aged 10 to 17 with multiple sclerosis.

This clonotype appeared a few times. This sequence joins TRBV5-1 and TRBJ2-5; 7 bases are a match to TRBD1. This CDR3 region has 14 residues. Germline CDR1 is SGHRS and CDR2 is YFSETQ. The V segment lost 1 base and the J segment 3 bases; nucleotides outside the gene matches: 3. CDR3 residues: CASSLSGTEETQYF. CDR3 DNA: TGCGCCAGCAGCTTGAGTGGGACAGAAGAGACCCAGTACTTC.

The DNA for the CDR3 is TGCAGCGTTGAAGATAGGGACAGGGGCAAAAACATTCAGTACTTC. Translated: CSVEDRDRGKNIQYF. The chain links TRBV29-1 to TRBJ2-4, with TRBD1 matching 10 bases. The CDR3 extends over 15 amino acids. Germline V lookup: CDR1 SQVTM, CDR2 ANQGSEA. The J segment lost 3 bases and the V segment lost 0 bases, leaving 2 bases of the junction unmatched.

The rearrangement uses TRBV10-3 and TRBJ2-7; D uncertain. Between the trimmed V and J ends, which lost 4 bases and 6 bases, there was a span of 19 bases. The CDR3 is 15 amino acids. The germline gives CDR1 ENHRY, CDR2 SYGVKD. The CDR3 DNA reads as TGTGCCATCAGTGGGATCCGGAAAGCCTTAACCGAGCAGTACTTC. Encoded protein: CAISGIRKALTEQYF.

The chain combines TRBV13 with TRBJ2-7; D possibly corresponds to TRBD1 (5 bases). V was shortened by 2 bases and J by 3 bases, with 17 bases between the two germline ends. Germline V CDR1 and CDR2: PRHDT, FYEKMQ (reference sequence). This CDR3 spans 16 amino acids. The CDR3 sequence is CASSLIGRQGRYEQYF. The CDR3 region has the DNA TGTGCCAGCAGCTTAATAGGGCGGCAGGGCCGCTACGAGCAGTACTTC.

The CDR3 protein is CASSQGLAVCEQYF. The CDR3 DNA reads as TGTGCCAGCAGCCAAGGACTAGCGGTGTGCGAGCAGTACTTC. V and J are TRBV3-1 and TRBJ2-7; TRBD2 matches at 9 bases. The germline V gene has CDR1 LGHDT and CDR2 YNNKEL (reference sequence). The CDR3 consists of 14 residues. With 1 base clipped from V and 6 bases from J, the junction kept 4 bases outside the gene matches.

The chain carries TRBV6-6 and TRBJ1-5; TRBD1 is a possible D gene (5 bases). Trimming took 2 bases from V and 2 from J, leaving 16 bases between them. The germline V gene has CDR1 MNHNY and CDR2 SVGAGI (reference sequence). The length of the CDR3 is 17 residues. This CDR3 reads CASSYTRRQGGNQPQHF. DNA of the CDR3: TGTGCCAGCAGTTACACGAGGAGGCAGGGAGGCAATCAGCCCCAGCATTTT.

The rearrangement joins TRBV7-9 to TRBJ1-2; D is possibly TRBD1 (5 bases). This CDR3 comprises 15 residues. Germline lookup yields CDR1 SEHNR and CDR2 FQNEAQ (reference sequence). The V end was cut by 1 base, the J end by 4 bases, with 13 bases between. CDR3 in amino acids: CASSLVLGDRYGYTF. The CDR3 DNA reads as TGTGCCAGCAGCTTAGTATTGGGGGATCGCTATGGCTACACCTTC. Supplemented by reference TRBV7-9 and TRBJ1-2, the full variable domain reads DTGVSQNPRHKITKRGQNVTFRCDPISEHNRLYWYRQTLGQGPEFLTYFQNEAQLEKSRLLSDRFSAERPKGSFSTLEIQRTEQGDSAMYLCASSLVLGDRYGYTFGSGTRLTVV.

This clonotype was seen a handful of times. The genes are TRBV12-3 or TRBV12-4 and TRBJ2-5, with D perhaps assigned TRBD1 or TRBD2 (5 bases each). The end of the DNA aligns better with TRBJ2-7, so the J call may be wrong. The CDR3 is made up of 15 amino acids. This chain's CDR3 is CASKSAWDAGYEQYF. Written as DNA, the CDR3 is TGTGCCAGCAAGTCAGCCTGGGACGCAGGTTACGAGCAGTACTTC.

This sequence joins TRBV20-1 and TRBJ2-3, with D hard to call. The germline gives CDR1 DFQATT, CDR2 SNEGSKA (reference sequence). V lost 0 bases, J lost 4 bases, and 20 bases lay in between. This CDR3 is built from 17 residues. The CDR3 sequence is CSARDLRIQLSSDTQYF. The CDR3 bases are TGCAGTGCTAGAGATTTAAGGATTCAGTTGTCTTCAGATACGCAGTATTTT.

The chain employs TRBV20-1 and TRBJ2-4; TRBD2 aligns across 10 bases. The CDR3 totals 17 residues. The V and J ends lost 1 base and 1 base, in that order; junction bases with no gene match: 7. In germline, CDR1 is DFQATT, CDR2 SNEGSKA (reference sequence). The CDR3 reads CSARVVSGGNAKNIQYF. CDR3 nucleotide sequence: TGCAGTGCTAGAGTTGTTAGCGGGGGGAATGCCAAAAACATTCAGTACTTC.

The rearrangement links TRBV12-3 or TRBV12-4 to TRBJ1-5, with D perhaps TRBD1 (6 bases). V was pared by 5 bases and J by 3 bases, with 17 bases between. CDR3 length: 16 residues. The CDR3 loop reads CASSPPGQLANQPQHF. The CDR3 DNA follows: TGTGCCAGCAGTCCCCCCGGACAGCTCGCCAATCAGCCCCAGCATTTT.

The chain employs TRBV20-1 and TRBJ2-7, with TRBD1 as a possible D gene (6 bases). V lost 5 bases and J lost 0, with 17 bases in between. The germline CDR1 and CDR2 sequences are DFQATT and SNEGSKA (reference sequence). The CDR3 contains 15 residues. The CDR3 loop reads CSAGTGTRSSYEQYF. The CDR3 coding sequence is TGCAGTGCTGGCACCGGGACAAGGAGCTCCTACGAGCAGTACTTC.

V and J are TRBV27 and TRBJ1-2; D might be TRBD1 (5 bases). Trimming shortened V by 6 bases and J by 3 bases, and 11 bases separated the two germline ends. This CDR3 contains 13 residues. Germline CDR1 and CDR2: MNHEY and SMNVEV (reference sequence). The CDR3 loop reads CASRFGTDYGYTF. CDR3 DNA sequence: TGTGCCAGCAGATTCGGGACTGACTATGGCTACACCTTC.

The CDR3 sequence: CASSCLGTDYGYTF. CDR3 bases: TGTGCCAGCAGCTGTCTCGGGACAGACTATGGCTACACCTTC. The genes are TRBV7-2 and TRBJ1-2, with 7 bases matching TRBD1. Losses at the gene ends were 4 bases for V and 3 bases for J; bases not matched to a gene: 5. This CDR3 comprises 14 residues. CDR1 and CDR2 from the germline V gene are SGHTA and FQGNSA.

The chain joins TRBV7-9 to TRBJ2-7; D is uncertain. Trimming left V 4 bases short and J 6 bases short, with 4 bases between. This CDR3 is built from 10 residues. Germline V lookup: CDR1 SEHNR, CDR2 FQNEAQ (reference sequence). CDR3: CASSSGEQYF. CDR3 nucleotides: TGTGCCAGCAGCTCCGGCGAGCAGTACTTC.

This clonotype came up a few times. This chain connects TRBV10-3 to TRBJ1-5, with TRBD1 identical over 9 bases. V lost 5 bases, J lost 3 bases, and 2 bases stayed unmatched. This CDR3 is built from 14 residues. Germline loops: CDR1 ENHRY, CDR2 SYGVKD. In DNA, the CDR3 is TGTGCCATCAGTAGGACAGGGGACAATCAGCCCCAGCATTTT. Translation: CAISRTGDNQPQHF.

A few counts support this clonotype. The chain links TRBV7-9 to TRBJ2-5; D is unclear. Trimming left V 0 bases short and J 1 base short, with 6 bases between. The CDR3 sequence is 14 residues long. Germline V gene sequence: CDR1 SEHNR, CDR2 FQNEAQ (reference sequence). The CDR3 protein is CASSLALSQETQYF. In nucleotides, the CDR3 is TGTGCCAGCAGCTTAGCGCTTAGCCAAGAGACCCAGTACTTC. Full variable domain (outside the CDR3, taken from reference TRBV7-9 and TRBJ2-5): DTGVSQNPRHKITKRGQNVTFRCDPISEHNRLYWYRQTLGQGPEFLTYFQNEAQLEKSRLLSDRFSAERPKGSFSTLEIQRTEQGDSAMYLCASSLALSQETQYFGPGTRLLVL.

This clonotype was counted once. The chain recombines TRBV29-1 with TRBJ1-1; possible D gene TRBD1, 5 bases. This CDR3 contains 13 residues. The V gene lost 6 bases and the J gene lost 0 bases, with 11 bases spanning the gap. CDR1 SQVTM and CDR2 ANQGSEA come from the germline V gene. CDR3 sequence: CSVGQIMNTEAFF. In DNA, the CDR3 is TGCAGCGTCGGACAAATAATGAACACTGAAGCTTTCTTT.